The present entry profiles one T cell receptor beta chain with its context. The CDR3 extends over 14 amino acids. Trimming shortened V by 7 bases and J by 0 bases, and 12 bases separated the two germline ends. Germline CDR1 MNHNS, CDR2 SASEGT. This record comes from a study of T-cell reconstitution after alpha-beta-depleted transplantation in children. Unique molecular identifiers were incorporated when the TCRbeta library was constructed. TCRdb called the PCR reads again in MiXCR, with one record for every CDR3 protein. The sample holds nearly 550,000 distinct CDR3 sequences, around 16% seen once. This sequence was found in a human donor who donated a stem cell graft to a child with acute lymphoblastic leukemia. Specimen: PBMCs from the stem cell graft donor, collected from the stem cell graft. V gene TRBV6-1 combines with J gene TRBJ1-2; D unresolved. The CDR3 DNA reads TGTGCCAGCACCACGGGAGACCCTAACTATGGCTACACCTTC. This codes for CASTTGDPNYGYTF.